What follows are 27 T cell receptor beta chains derived from one specimen sequenced in a study of T cell repertoires in cytomegalovirus infection. A single record per CDR3 protein comes from TCRdb applying MiXCR to the reads. The table records nearly 650,000 distinct CDR3 sequences, less than 25% of them present only once. Sequenced input: CD8+ T cells from PBMCs. Source of these receptors: a human donor in good health (CMV status not recorded). Some clones in this sample may be carry-over from other donors' samples.

The chain has TRBV6-2 or TRBV6-3 and TRBJ1-5; D not resolved. Trimming took off 2 bases at V and 9 bases at J, with 14 bases between the two ends. Looked up from germline, CDR1 is MNHEY and CDR2 is SVGEGT. The CDR3 length is 14 residues. Written as DNA, the CDR3 is TGTGCCAGCAGTTACGAGACGGGGTACCGGCCCCAGCATTTT. Residues: CASSYETGYRPQHF.

The chain employs TRBV15 and TRBJ1-2; D is possibly TRBD1 (5 bases). This CDR3 is built from 17 residues. V was clipped by 0 bases and J by 0 bases, with 14 bases between them. Germline CDR1 is LNHNV and CDR2 is YYDKDF (reference sequence). CDR3 nucleotides: TGTGCCACCAGCAGAGATGGGTCCATGGGGGCTAACTATGGCTACACCTTC. Encoded protein: CATSRDGSMGANYGYTF. Based on the CDR3 plus reference TRBV15 and TRBJ1-2, the full variable domain is DAMVIQNPRYQVTQFGKPVTLSCSQTLNHNVMYWYQQKSSQAPKLLFHYYDKDFNNEADTPDNFQSRRPNTSFCFLDIRSPGLGDTAMYLCATSRDGSMGANYGYTFGSGTRLTVV.

The rearrangement links TRBV28 to TRBJ2-2, with D uncertain. Looked up from germline, CDR1 is MDHEN and CDR2 is SYDVKM. This CDR3 comprises 14 residues. The V end was cut by 7 bases, the J end by 1 base, with 10 bases between. CDR3 nucleotide sequence: TGTGCCAGCACACCAAACAGGAACACCGGGGAGCTGTTTTTT. Translation: CASTPNRNTGELFF.

This clonotype came up many times. The V and J genes are TRBV28 and TRBJ2-7; 7 bases fit TRBD2. The CDR3 runs 14 residues. J was trimmed by 3 bases and V by 3 bases; bases with no gene match: 5. Germline values: CDR1 MDHEN, CDR2 SYDVKM. CDR3 nucleotide sequence: TGTGCCAGCAGTTTGGGGCGGGGGTTCTACGAGCAGTACGTC. It is translated as CASSLGRGFYEQYV.

The chain recombines TRBV19 with TRBJ2-7; TRBD1 matches 12 bases. Trimming removed 5 bases from V and 5 bases from J; junction bases left unmatched: 7. Germline V gene sequence: CDR1 LNHDA, CDR2 SQIVND (reference sequence). This CDR3 is 15 amino acids long. CDR3: CASSAGTGGFDEQYF. In DNA form, the CDR3 reads TGTGCCAGTAGTGCCGGGACAGGGGGCTTTGACGAGCAGTACTTC. Complete variable domain (other parts from reference TRBV19 and TRBJ2-7): DGGITQSPKYLFRKEGQNVTLSCEQNLNHDAMYWYRQDPGQGLRLIYYSQIVNDFQKGDIAEGYSVSREKKESFPLTVTSAQKNPTAFYLCASSAGTGGFDEQYFGPGTRLTVT.

This clonotype was observed many times. The chain recombines TRBV7-2 with TRBJ1-1; a weak D match, TRBD1 (5 bases). Between the trimmed V and J ends, which lost 3 bases and 4 bases, there was a span of 12 bases. This CDR3 comprises 14 residues. Germline CDR1 reads SGHTA; CDR2 reads FQGNSA. The CDR3 nucleotides read TGTGCCAGCAGCTTCATCTCCGGGGGCACTGAAGCTTTCTTT. It specifies CASSFISGGTEAFF.

The gene calls are TRBV20-1 and TRBJ2-5; D may be TRBD1 or TRBD2 (5 bases each). V lost 0 bases and J 5 bases, leaving 13 bases between the germline ends. The CDR3 consists of 14 residues. Germline CDR1 reads DFQATT; CDR2 reads SNEGSKA (reference sequence). The chain's CDR3 is CSARDMGWGETQYF. DNA of the CDR3: TGCAGTGCTAGAGATATGGGTTGGGGGGAGACCCAGTACTTC.

The chain links TRBV12-3 or TRBV12-4 to TRBJ2-1; weak D call: TRBD2 (6 bases). This CDR3 has 12 residues. V lost 7 bases and J lost 5, with 9 bases in between. In DNA, the CDR3 is TGTGCCAGCACTCCGGGGGACAATGAGCAGTTCTTC. Translated, it gives CASTPGDNEQFF.

This sequence joins TRBV2 and TRBJ2-2; D possibly corresponds to TRBD1 (6 bases). There are 16 residues in the CDR3. V was trimmed by 8 bases and J by 0 bases, leaving 16 bases between them. Germline lookup yields CDR1 SNHLY and CDR2 FYNNEI. The CDR3 DNA reads TGTGCCAGCCTCCGGGACATCCTTTCGAACACCGGGGAGCTGTTTTTT. The encoded protein is CASLRDILSNTGELFF.

The gene calls are TRBV11-3 and TRBJ1-1, with 10 bases fitting TRBD1. This CDR3 has 13 residues. The ends lost 9 bases at V and 0 bases at J; junction bases unmatched: 1. Germline V gene data show CDR1 as SGHNT and CDR2 as YENEEA. The CDR3 region is CARGQGMNTEAFF. As DNA, the CDR3 is TGTGCCAGGGGACAGGGGATGAACACTGAAGCTTTCTTT.

The gene calls are TRBV11-2 and TRBJ1-2; unclear D gene. V was pared by 1 base and J by 8 bases, with 8 bases between. Germline lookup yields CDR1 SGHAT and CDR2 FQNNGV. The CDR3 is 12 amino acids. The CDR3 loop is CASSLVQEGYTF. The CDR3 nucleotides are TGTGCCAGCAGCTTAGTCCAAGAAGGCTACACCTTC.

This clonotype was recorded many times. The rearrangement links TRBV7-2 to TRBJ2-7, with D possibly matching TRBD2 (5 bases). CDR1 is SGHTA, CDR2 FQGNSA, per germline. With 7 bases removed from V and 3 bases from J, the gap between germline ends came to 19 bases. The CDR3 has 15 amino acids. The CDR3 here is CASNLGSLGYYEQYF. The CDR3 DNA reads as TGTGCCAGCAACTTGGGGAGCCTGGGCTACTACGAGCAGTACTTC.

This clonotype was detected ten times or more. V gene TRBV7-8 combines with J gene TRBJ1-2, with unresolved D. In germline, CDR1 is SGHVS, CDR2 FQNEAQ. Trimming took off 5 bases at V and 6 bases at J, with 10 bases between the two ends. CDR3 length: 12 amino acids. CDR3 DNA: TGTGCCAGCAGCCAAACAACTGATGGCTACACCTTC. Amino acid sequence: CASSQTTDGYTF.

V is TRBV7-6 and J is TRBJ2-7; 8 bases match TRBD1. Germline-derived CDR1 and CDR2 are SGHVS and FNYEAQ. The CDR3 loop spans 14 amino acids. CDR3 in DNA: TGTGCCAACAGCTTAGCGGACAGGGCCTACGAGCAGTACGTC. Translating gives CANSLADRAYEQYV.

This clonotype was seen at least ten times. The chain employs TRBV6-5 and TRBJ1-1; a possible D gene is TRBD1 (6 bases). Germline assignment: CDR1 MNHEY and CDR2 SVGAGI. CDR3 length: 15 amino acids. Trimming took 0 bases from V and 0 from J, leaving 8 bases between them. CDR3 sequence: CASSYSQGMNTEAFF. The CDR3 bases are TGTGCCAGCAGTTACTCGCAGGGGATGAACACTGAAGCTTTCTTT.

This clonotype has a count of ten or more. The chain links TRBV12-3 or TRBV12-4 to TRBJ2-7, with D uncertain. V lost 1 base, J lost 5 bases, and 9 bases lay in between. There are 13 residues in the CDR3. CDR3 in amino acids: CASSLGFPNEQYF. The DNA of the CDR3 is TGTGCCAGCAGTTTAGGATTTCCCAACGAGCAGTACTTC.

The chain is built from TRBV13 and TRBJ2-5; possibly TRBD1 for D (6 bases). CDR3 length: 15 amino acids. The germline gives CDR1 PRHDT, CDR2 FYEKMQ (reference sequence). V lost 2 bases and J 1 base, leaving 11 bases between the germline ends. CDR3 region: CASSLYNRVQETQYF. The CDR3 DNA reads TGTGCCAGCAGCTTATACAACAGGGTCCAAGAGACCCAGTACTTC.

This clonotype was observed once. The V call is TRBV7-6, the J call TRBJ2-5, with D possibly being TRBD2 (6 bases). This CDR3 region has 15 residues. V lost 5 bases to trimming and J lost 1 base, with 14 bases between them. Per germline, CDR1 SGHVS and CDR2 FNYEAQ. CDR3 in amino acids: CASSLRDSGQETQYF. In DNA, the CDR3 is TGTGCCAGCAGCCTTCGGGACTCCGGCCAAGAGACCCAGTACTTC. Together with reference TRBV7-6 and TRBJ2-5, the CDR3 gives the full variable domain: GAGVSQSPRYKVTKRGQDVALRCDPISGHVSLYWYRQALGQGPEFLTYFNYEAQQDKSGLPNDRFSAERPEGSISTLTIQRTEQRDSAMYRCASSLRDSGQETQYFGPGTRLLVL.

This clonotype has just a few counts. The chain employs TRBV10-2 and TRBJ2-7; the D is unclear. Germline CDR1 and CDR2: WSHSY and SAAADI. The CDR3 spans 11 residues. Trimming shortened V by 10 bases and J by 1 base, and 8 bases separated the two germline ends. The CDR3 spells CATGLSYEQYF. The CDR3 DNA sequence: TGCGCCACCGGGTTGTCCTACGAGCAGTACTTC.

This sequence joins TRBV25-1 and TRBJ1-4, with TRBD1 matching 8 bases. The V and J ends lost 4 bases and 0 bases, in that order; junction bases with no gene match: 10. CDR1 and CDR2 (germline): MGHDK, SYGVNS. There are 18 residues in the CDR3. The CDR3 spells CASSVGQGRTTTNEKLFF. The CDR3 nucleotides read TGTGCCAGCAGTGTCGGACAGGGTAGAACTACAACTAATGAAAAACTGTTTTTT.

V usage is TRBV27 and J usage is TRBJ2-7, with D possibly being TRBD1 (5 bases). Germline loops: CDR1 MNHEY, CDR2 SMNVEV (reference sequence). The CDR3 is made up of 13 amino acids. V was pared by 3 bases and J by 5 bases, with 11 bases between. The CDR3 nucleotides are TGTGCCAGCAGTTTTACCAGGGTCCACGAGCAGTACTTC. Residues: CASSFTRVHEQYF.

This clonotype has more than one count but fewer than ten. The chain combines TRBV2 with TRBJ1-2, with D perhaps TRBD1 (5 bases). Germline V gene sequence: CDR1 SNHLY, CDR2 FYNNEI. The V and J ends lost 7 bases and 2 bases respectively, with 11 bases between them. The CDR3 contains 13 residues. CDR3 region: CASTGGGNYGYTF. The CDR3 DNA sequence: TGTGCCAGCACGGGGGGGGGGAACTATGGCTACACCTTC.

The chain joins TRBV7-8 to TRBJ2-1; 7 bases fit TRBD2. The CDR3 is 16 residues long. CDR1 is SGHVS, CDR2 FQNEAQ, per germline. With 5 bases clipped from V and 3 bases from J, the junction kept 10 bases outside the gene matches. CDR3 in DNA: TGTGCCAGCAGCCCCCGGAGAGCGGGGAGCTACAATGAGCAGTTCTTC. Translating it yields CASSPRRAGSYNEQFF.

This clonotype has a count of ten or more. The CDR3 protein is CASSLGRGGNQPQHF. CDR3 nucleotide sequence: TGTGCCAGCAGCTTAGGGCGGGGTGGCAATCAGCCCCAGCATTTT. The V and J genes are TRBV7-8 and TRBJ1-5; D not resolved. This CDR3 contains 15 residues. CDR1 and CDR2 from the germline V gene are SGHVS and FQNEAQ. The V end lost 1 base, the J end lost 2 bases, and 9 bases lay between the germline ends. The whole variable domain, remainder taken from reference TRBV7-8 and TRBJ1-5, is GAGVSQSPRYKVAKRGQDVALRCDPISGHVSLFWYQQALGQGPEFLTYFQNEAQLDKSGLPSDRFFAERPEGSVSTLKIQRTQQEDSAVYLCASSLGRGGNQPQHFGDGTRLSIL.

V gene TRBV5-1 combines with J gene TRBJ2-3; TRBD2 might be the D (6 bases). Germline V gene sequence: CDR1 SGHRS, CDR2 YFSETQ. V was trimmed by 7 bases and J by 1 base, leaving 13 bases between them. CDR3 length: 14 amino acids. For the CDR3, the DNA is TGCGCCAGCGGGGGGTGGGGAGGCACAGATACGCAGTATTTT. Amino acid sequence: CASGGWGGTDTQYF.

This clonotype was detected a few times. V usage is TRBV28 and J usage is TRBJ1-2; D is perhaps TRBD1 (5 bases). CDR1 is MDHEN, CDR2 SYDVKM, per germline. The CDR3 extends over 15 amino acids. With 4 bases removed from V and 5 bases from J, the gap between germline ends came to 17 bases. CDR3 loop: CASSSPGDRVYGYTF. DNA for the CDR3: TGTGCCAGCAGTTCTCCGGGGGATCGTGTTTATGGCTACACCTTC.

The gene calls are TRBV29-1 and TRBJ2-7; possibly TRBD2 for D (5 bases). The CDR3 has 14 residues. V lost 2 bases to trimming and J lost 0 bases, with 11 bases between them. CDR1 SQVTM and CDR2 ANQGSEA come from the germline V gene. CDR3 residues: CSVERSGNSYEQYF. The CDR3 DNA sequence: TGCAGCGTTGAAAGGTCCGGGAACTCCTACGAGCAGTACTTC.